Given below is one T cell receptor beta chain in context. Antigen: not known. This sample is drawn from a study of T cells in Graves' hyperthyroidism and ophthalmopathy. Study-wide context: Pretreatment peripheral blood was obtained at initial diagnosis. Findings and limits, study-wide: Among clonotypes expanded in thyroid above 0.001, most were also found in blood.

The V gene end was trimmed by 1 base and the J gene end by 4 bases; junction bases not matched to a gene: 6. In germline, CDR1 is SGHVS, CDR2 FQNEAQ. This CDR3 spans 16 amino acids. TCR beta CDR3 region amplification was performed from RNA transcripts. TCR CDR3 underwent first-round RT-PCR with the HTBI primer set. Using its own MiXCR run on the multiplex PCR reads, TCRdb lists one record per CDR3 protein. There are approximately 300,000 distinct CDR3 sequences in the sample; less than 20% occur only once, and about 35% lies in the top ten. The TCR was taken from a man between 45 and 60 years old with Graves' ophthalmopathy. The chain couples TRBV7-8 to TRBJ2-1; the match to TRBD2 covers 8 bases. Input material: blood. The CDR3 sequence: CASSLVFTSGYNEQFF. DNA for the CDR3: TGTGCCAGCAGCTTAGTGTTCACTAGCGGATACAATGAGCAGTTCTTC.